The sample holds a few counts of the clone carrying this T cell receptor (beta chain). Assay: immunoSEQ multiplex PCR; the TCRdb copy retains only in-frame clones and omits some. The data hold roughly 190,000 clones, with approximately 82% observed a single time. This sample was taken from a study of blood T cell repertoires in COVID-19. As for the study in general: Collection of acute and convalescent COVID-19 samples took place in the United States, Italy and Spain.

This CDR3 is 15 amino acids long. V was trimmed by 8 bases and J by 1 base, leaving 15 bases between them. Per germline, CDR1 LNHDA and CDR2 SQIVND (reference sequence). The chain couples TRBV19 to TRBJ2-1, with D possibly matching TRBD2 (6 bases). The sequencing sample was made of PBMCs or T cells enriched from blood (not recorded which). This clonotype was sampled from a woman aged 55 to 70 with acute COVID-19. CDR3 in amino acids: CASLRGSGSYNEQFF. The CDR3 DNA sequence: TGTGCCAGTCTTAGAGGTAGCGGATCCTACAATGAGCAGTTCTTC.